The sequence of this T cell receptor beta chain was determined in a study of blood T cells in healthy people across ages. This clonotype was seen only a few times. The second PCR ran roughly 7 to 12 cycles with a sample-barcoded 5' primer and J-beta primers. A tag from a template-switch adaptor with 12 random nucleotides marked each cDNA molecule. TCRdb fed the 5' RACE reads into MiXCR, producing one record per CDR3 protein. The table records more than 650,000 distinct CDR3 sequences, around a quarter of them present only once. CDR3 size: 14 residues. V shed 7 bases and J 4 bases; nucleotides not matched to a gene: 9. Germline-derived CDR1 and CDR2 are MDHEN and SYDVKM. The same specimen was also included in a second study, on T cells of mothers and their children. That investigation notes: Donation was provided by three healthy Caucasian mothers along with their six children.

Sequencing used blood. This TCR came from a boy younger than 18 in good health. V gene TRBV28 combines with J gene TRBJ1-1; 7 bases line up with TRBD1. DNA for the CDR3: TGTGCCAGCACCGAGCTTAGGGACAGCACTGAAGCTTTCTTT. Its protein product is CASTELRDSTEAFF.